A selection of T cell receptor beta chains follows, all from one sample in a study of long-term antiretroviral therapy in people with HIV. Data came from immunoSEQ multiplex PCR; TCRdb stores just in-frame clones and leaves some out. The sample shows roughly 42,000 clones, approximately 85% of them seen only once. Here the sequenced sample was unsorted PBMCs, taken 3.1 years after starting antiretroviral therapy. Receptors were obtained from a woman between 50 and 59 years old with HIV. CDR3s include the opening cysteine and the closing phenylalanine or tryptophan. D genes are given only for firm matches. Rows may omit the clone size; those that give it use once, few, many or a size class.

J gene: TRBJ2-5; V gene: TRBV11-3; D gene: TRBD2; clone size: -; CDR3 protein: CASSSRTSGTETQYF; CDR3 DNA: TGTGCCAGCAGCTCCAGGACTAGCGGAACGGAGACCCAGTACTTC
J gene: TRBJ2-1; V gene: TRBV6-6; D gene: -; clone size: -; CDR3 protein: CASTNLANNEQFF; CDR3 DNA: TGTGCCAGCACCAATCTAGCAAACAATGAGCAGTTCTTC
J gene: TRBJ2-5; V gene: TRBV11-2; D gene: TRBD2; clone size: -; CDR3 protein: CASSPGTSGGAIIETQYF; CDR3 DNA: TGTGCCAGCAGCCCCGGGACTAGCGGGGGGGCTATCATAGAGACCCAGTACTTC
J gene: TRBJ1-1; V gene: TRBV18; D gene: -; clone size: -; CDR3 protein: CASSPQGSTEAFF; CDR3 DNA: TGTGCCAGCTCACCACAGGGAAGCACTGAAGCTTTCTTT
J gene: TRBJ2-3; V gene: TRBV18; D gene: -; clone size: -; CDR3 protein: CASSRTGGADTQYF; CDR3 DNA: TGTGCCAGCTCACGCACAGGGGGGGCAGATACGCAGTATTTT
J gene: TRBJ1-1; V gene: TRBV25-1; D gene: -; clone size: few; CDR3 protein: CASSGNRAQGTEAFF; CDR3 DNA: TGTGCCAGCAGTGGAAACAGGGCCCAGGGCACTGAAGCTTTCTTT
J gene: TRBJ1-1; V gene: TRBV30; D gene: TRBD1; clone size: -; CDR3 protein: CAWNRGTEAFF; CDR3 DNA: TGTGCCTGGAACAGGGGGACTGAAGCTTTCTTT
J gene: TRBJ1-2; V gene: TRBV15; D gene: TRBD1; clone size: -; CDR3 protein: CATSRDGTGGDGYTF; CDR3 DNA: TGTGCCACCAGCAGGGATGGGACAGGGGGGGATGGCTACACCTTC
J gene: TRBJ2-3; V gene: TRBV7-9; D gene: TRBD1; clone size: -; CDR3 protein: CASSLVGDRPTDTQYF; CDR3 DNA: TGTGCCAGCAGCTTAGTGGGGGACAGACCCACAGATACGCAGTATTTT
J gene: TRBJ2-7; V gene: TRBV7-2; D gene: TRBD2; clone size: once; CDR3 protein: CASSLYGGASSYEQYF; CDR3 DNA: TGTGCCAGCAGCTTATACGGGGGGGCCAGCTCCTACGAGCAGTACTTC
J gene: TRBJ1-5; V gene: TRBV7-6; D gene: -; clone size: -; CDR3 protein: CASSKTGSSNQPQHF; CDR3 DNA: TGTGCCAGCAGCAAAACAGGGAGTAGCAATCAGCCCCAGCATTTT
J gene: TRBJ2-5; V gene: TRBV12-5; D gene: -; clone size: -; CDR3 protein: CASGPDRKETQYF; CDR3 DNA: TGTGCTAGTGGTCCGGACAGAAAAGAGACCCAGTACTTC
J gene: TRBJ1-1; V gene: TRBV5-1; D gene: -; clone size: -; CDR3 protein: CASSLTGIGGITEAFF; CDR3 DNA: TGCGCCAGCAGCTTAACAGGGATCGGCGGGATCACTGAAGCTTTCTTT
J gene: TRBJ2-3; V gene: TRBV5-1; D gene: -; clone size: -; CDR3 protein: CASSLGNTSPYSDTQYF; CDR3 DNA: TGCGCCAGCAGCTTGGGGAACACTAGCCCCTACTCAGATACGCAGTATTTT
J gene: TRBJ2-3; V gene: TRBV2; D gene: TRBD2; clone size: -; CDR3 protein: CASNRAGGNTDTQYF; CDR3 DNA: TGTGCCAGCAACCGAGCGGGGGGGAATACAGATACGCAGTATTTT
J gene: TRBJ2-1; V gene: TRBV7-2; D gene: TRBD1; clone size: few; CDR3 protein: CASSKTGNGEQFF; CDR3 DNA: TGTGCCAGCAGCAAGACAGGGAACGGTGAGCAGTTCTTC
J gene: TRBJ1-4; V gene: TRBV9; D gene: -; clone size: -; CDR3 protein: CASSVSNGGGHEKLFF; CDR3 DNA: TGTGCCAGCAGCGTATCCAACGGAGGGGGGCATGAAAAACTGTTTTTT
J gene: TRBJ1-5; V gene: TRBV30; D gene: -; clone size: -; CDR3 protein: CAYRAQRNQPQHF; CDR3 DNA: TGTGCCTACAGGGCGCAACGAAACCAGCCCCAGCATTTT
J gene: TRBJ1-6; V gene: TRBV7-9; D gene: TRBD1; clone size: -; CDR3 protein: CASSSAQTGGRAPLHF; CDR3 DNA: TGTGCCAGCAGCTCGGCCCAAACAGGGGGCAGGGCACCCCTCCACTTT
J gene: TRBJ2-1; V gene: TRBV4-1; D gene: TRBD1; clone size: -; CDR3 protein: CASSYDRDGEQFF; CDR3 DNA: TGCGCCAGCAGCTACGACAGGGATGGTGAGCAGTTCTTC
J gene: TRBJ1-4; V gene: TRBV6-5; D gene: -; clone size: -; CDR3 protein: CASTSQGISGEKLFF; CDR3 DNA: TGTGCCAGCACCAGTCAGGGCATATCGGGTGAAAAACTGTTTTTT
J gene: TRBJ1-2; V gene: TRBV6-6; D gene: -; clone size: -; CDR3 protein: CASSSAREAGGYTF; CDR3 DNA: TGTGCCAGCAGTTCCGCTCGCGAGGCGGGCGGCTACACCTTC
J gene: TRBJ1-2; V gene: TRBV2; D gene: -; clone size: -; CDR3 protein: CASSEVYGYTF; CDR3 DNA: TGTGCCAGCAGTGAAGTTTATGGCTACACCTTC
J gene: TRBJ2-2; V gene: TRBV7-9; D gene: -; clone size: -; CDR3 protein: CAVRDLRGTLNTGELFF; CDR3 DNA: TGTGCCGTCCGGGATCTACGGGGAACCCTAAACACCGGGGAGCTGTTTTTT
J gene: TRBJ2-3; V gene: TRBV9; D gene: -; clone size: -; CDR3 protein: CASSVRATLITDTQYF; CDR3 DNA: TGTGCCAGCAGCGTACGGGCGACCCTTATCACAGATACGCAGTATTTT
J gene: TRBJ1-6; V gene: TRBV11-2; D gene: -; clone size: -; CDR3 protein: CASSLQQGISSPLHF; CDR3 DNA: TGTGCCAGCAGCTTACAGCAGGGGATCAGTTCACCCCTCCACTTT
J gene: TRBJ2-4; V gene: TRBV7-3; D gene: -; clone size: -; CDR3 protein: CASSSAQGYVQYF; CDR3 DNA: TGTGCCAGCAGCTCAGCCCAGGGGTATGTTCAGTACTTC
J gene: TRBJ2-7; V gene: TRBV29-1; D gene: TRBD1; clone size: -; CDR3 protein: CSVVTGPSYEQYF; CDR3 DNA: TGCAGCGTTGTGACAGGGCCTTCCTACGAGCAGTACTTC
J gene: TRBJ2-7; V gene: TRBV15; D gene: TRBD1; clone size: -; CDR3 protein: CATRTGLESEQYF; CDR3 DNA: TGTGCCACGAGGACAGGGTTGGAAAGCGAGCAGTACTTC
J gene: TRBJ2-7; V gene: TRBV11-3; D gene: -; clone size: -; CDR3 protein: CASSLAREYEQYF; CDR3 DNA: TGTGCCAGCAGCTTAGCCCGGGAATACGAGCAGTACTTC